These T cell receptor beta chains were read from a single sample in a study of blood T cell repertoires in COVID-19. The method was immunoSEQ multiplex PCR; TCRdb's version includes in-frame clones alone and lacks a portion of them. The sample carries under 300,000 clones, around 82% recorded once. The sample was peripheral blood. The receptors come from a woman aged 45-65 years who had recovered from COVID-19. Each CDR3 is given with its conserved first and last residue. A D gene is named only where the DNA matches it firmly. Not every row has a clone size; where given, it reads once, few, many or a size class.

J | V | D | size | CDR3 | DNA
TRBJ2-1 | TRBV7-2 | TRBD2 | NA | CASSLGMFGLAGGHEQFF | TGTGCCAGCAGCTTAGGTATGTTCGGACTAGCGGGGGGGCATGAGCAGTTCTTC
TRBJ1-5 | TRBV6-5 | TRBD1 | NA | CASRKGALVNQPQHF | TGTGCCAGTCGTAAGGGGGCCCTGGTCAATCAGCCCCAGCATTTT
TRBJ1-2 | TRBV5-4 | NA | NA | CASSLTANYGYTF | TGTGCCAGCAGCTTGACAGCTAACTATGGCTACACCTTC
TRBJ2-2 | TRBV5-1 | NA | NA | CASRGGVGTGELFF | TGCGCCAGCAGGGGGGGAGTCGGCACCGGGGAGCTGTTTTTT
TRBJ2-1 | TRBV28 | TRBD1 | NA | CASTIAGWDRVTYNEQFF | TGTGCCAGCACCATCGCAGGGTGGGACAGGGTAACCTACAATGAGCAGTTCTTC
TRBJ2-2 | TRBV13 | NA | NA | CASSPRGGAGTGELFF | TGTGCCAGCAGCCCCCGAGGGGGGGCTGGAACCGGGGAGCTGTTTTTT
TRBJ1-6 | TRBV27 | NA | NA | CASSLRRGRANSPLHF | TGTGCCAGCAGTTTAAGGAGGGGCAGGGCGAATTCACCCCTCCACTTT
TRBJ2-1 | TRBV4-1 | TRBD2 | many | CASSQGVLAAMRGNEQFF | TGCGCCAGCAGCCAAGGGGTGCTAGCGGCAATGAGGGGCAATGAGCAGTTCTTC
TRBJ1-2 | TRBV6-7 | TRBD1 | once | CASNRTPRFSTGAPIADYGYTF | TGTGCCAGCAACCGGACGCCTCGTTTTTCGACAGGGGCGCCGATCGCTGACTATGGCTACACCTTC
TRBJ2-1 | TRBV24-1 | TRBD1 | once | CATSDAGTGGIQYEQFF | TGTGCCACCAGTGATGCCGGGACAGGGGGCATTCAGTATGAGCAGTTCTTC
TRBJ1-2 | TRBV4-3 | NA | NA | CASSQEGRGYGYTF | TGCGCCAGCAGCCAAGAGGGCAGGGGATATGGCTACACCTTC
TRBJ2-5 | TRBV5-5 | TRBD2 | NA | CASSVAPTSGWETQYF | TGTGCCAGCAGCGTGGCCCCGACTAGCGGCTGGGAGACCCAGTACTTC
TRBJ2-6 | TRBV4-3 | TRBD1 | NA | CASSQVTGGKSGANVLTF | TGCGCCAGCAGCCAAGTCACAGGGGGGAAATCTGGGGCCAACGTCCTGACTTTC
TRBJ1-3 | TRBV6-5 | NA | NA | CASSYVADSGNTIYF | TGTGCCAGCAGTTACGTGGCAGACTCTGGAAACACCATATATTTT
TRBJ1-1 | TRBV4-1 | NA | NA | CASSQDTGNTEAFF | TGCGCCAGCAGCCAAGATACCGGGAACACTGAAGCTTTCTTT
TRBJ2-7 | TRBV5-1 | NA | NA | CASSLWSVQIYEQYF | TGCGCCAGCAGCTTGTGGTCAGTTCAGATCTACGAGCAGTACTTC
TRBJ2-7 | TRBV5-6 | NA | NA | CASSPSGAYEQYF | TGTGCCAGCAGCCCTTCGGGGGCCTACGAGCAGTACTTC
TRBJ2-1 | TRBV7-2 | TRBD2 | few | CASSLFSSGSYNEQFF | TGTGCCAGCAGCTTATTCTCTAGCGGGTCCTACAATGAGCAGTTCTTC
TRBJ2-1 | TRBV24-1 | TRBD2 | NA | CATSGSGTYNEQFF | TGTGCCACCAGTGGTAGCGGGACCTACAATGAGCAGTTCTTC
TRBJ2-7 | TRBV10-3 | NA | NA | CAISASGGYEQYF | TGTGCCATCAGTGCGAGCGGAGGTTACGAGCAGTACTTC
TRBJ1-2 | TRBV11-2 | TRBD1 | NA | CASRVGQEYGYTF | TGTGCCAGCAGGGTAGGACAGGAGTATGGCTACACCTTC
TRBJ2-1 | TRBV6-2/TRBV6-3 | TRBD2 | NA | CASSYPPRLAGGNNEQFF | TGTGCCAGCAGTTACCCCCCCCGCCTAGCGGGAGGTAACAATGAGCAGTTCTTC
TRBJ2-1 | TRBV9 | NA | NA | CASSLRVGYNEQFF | TGTGCCAGCAGCCTGAGGGTGGGGTACAATGAGCAGTTCTTC
TRBJ2-7 | TRBV29-1 | TRBD1 | NA | CSAVRDRGGEQYF | TGCAGCGCCGTCCGGGACAGGGGAGGCGAGCAGTACTTC
TRBJ2-1 | TRBV9 | NA | NA | CASSVELATYNEQFF | TGTGCCAGCAGCGTAGAACTAGCCACCTACAATGAGCAGTTCTTC
TRBJ2-5 | TRBV18 | NA | few | CASSTLLARMETQYF | TGTGCCAGCTCAACGTTGCTAGCGCGAATGGAGACCCAGTACTTC
TRBJ1-1 | TRBV19 | NA | NA | CARSGFPNSFF | TGTGCCAGATCAGGCTTCCCAAATTCTTTCTTT
TRBJ2-7 | TRBV7-2 | TRBD2 | NA | CASSPEGTSGSYEQYF | TGTGCCAGCAGCCCAGAAGGGACTAGCGGGTCCTACGAGCAGTACTTC
TRBJ2-5 | TRBV27 | NA | NA | CASSSPSRGRETQYF | TGTGCCAGCAGTTCGCCTTCGAGAGGGAGAGAGACCCAGTACTTC
TRBJ2-2 | TRBV7-7 | TRBD1 | NA | CASSLAGTDAGELFF | TGTGCCAGCAGCTTAGCAGGGACAGACGCCGGGGAGCTGTTTTTT
TRBJ2-3 | TRBV7-2 | TRBD2 | NA | CASSLYLAGSTDTQYF | TGTGCCAGCAGCCTCTATTTAGCGGGAAGCACAGATACGCAGTATTTT
TRBJ2-3 | TRBV7-2 | TRBD2 | medium-sized | CASSSQPGTSKTDTQYF | TGTGCCAGCAGCTCGCAGCCCGGGACTAGCAAGACGGATACGCAGTATTTT
TRBJ2-6 | TRBV27 | TRBD2 | NA | CASSLRPGGPSGANVLTF | TGTGCCAGCAGTTTAAGGCCGGGAGGGCCCTCTGGGGCCAACGTCCTGACTTTC
TRBJ1-1 | TRBV12-3/TRBV12-4 | NA | NA | CASIDTGTEAFF | TGTGCCAGCATCGATACGGGGACTGAAGCTTTCTTT
TRBJ2-3 | TRBV7-2 | NA | NA | CASSLAGGIATDTQYF | TGTGCCAGCAGCTTAGCGGGGGGAATCGCAACAGATACGCAGTATTTT
TRBJ2-3 | TRBV5-1 | NA | NA | CASSLFLQVTDTQYF | TGCGCCAGCAGCTTGTTCCTACAGGTCACAGATACGCAGTATTTT
TRBJ2-7 | TRBV4-2 | TRBD1 | NA | CASSQDADRGYEQYF | TGTGCCAGCAGCCAAGATGCAGACAGGGGCTACGAGCAGTACTTC
TRBJ1-3 | TRBV5-1 | NA | NA | CASSLGAVTGNTIYF | TGCGCCAGCAGCTTGGGGGCAGTCACTGGAAACACCATATATTTT
TRBJ2-3 | TRBV2 | NA | NA | CASSDWTGRPKDTQYF | TGTGCCAGCAGTGATTGGACGGGAAGGCCCAAAGATACGCAGTATTTT
TRBJ1-1 | TRBV18 | NA | few | CASSPQSTGNTEAFF | TGTGCCAGCTCACCACAGTCGACAGGGAACACTGAAGCTTTCTTT
TRBJ1-6 | TRBV11-1 | NA | NA | CASSFGQDNSPLHF | TGTGCCAGCAGCTTTGGACAAGATAATTCACCCCTCCACTTT
TRBJ2-3 | TRBV19 | NA | NA | CASTPSTRGVADTQYF | TGTGCCAGTACCCCCTCGACTAGAGGTGTTGCAGATACGCAGTATTTT
TRBJ2-6 | TRBV4-2 | NA | NA | CASSQERSLVLTF | TGTGCCAGCAGCCAAGAACGGTCCCTCGTCCTGACTTTC
TRBJ2-5 | TRBV18 | NA | NA | CASSPQGGVRGETQYF | TGTGCCAGCTCACCACAGGGCGGTGTGCGGGGAGAGACCCAGTACTTC
TRBJ2-7 | TRBV30 | NA | NA | CAWALGPFSEQYF | TGTGCCTGGGCCCTGGGGCCGTTCAGCGAGCAGTACTTC
TRBJ2-5 | TRBV7-3 | NA | NA | CASSPQRGLRETQYF | TGTGCCAGCAGCCCCCAGCGAGGGCTGAGGGAGACCCAGTACTTC
TRBJ1-1 | TRBV7-9 | NA | NA | CASSLRGGGTEAFF | TGTGCCAGCAGCTTGAGAGGAGGTGGGACTGAAGCTTTCTTT
TRBJ2-1 | TRBV20-1 | TRBD2 | NA | CSASKASGRYNEQFF | TGCAGTGCTAGTAAGGCTAGCGGGCGCTACAATGAGCAGTTCTTC
TRBJ1-3 | TRBV7-2 | TRBD1 | NA | CASSVGTGRFVGNTIYF | TGTGCCAGCAGCGTTGGGACAGGGAGGTTTGTTGGAAACACCATATATTTT
TRBJ2-1 | TRBV2 | NA | NA | CATAEWRGSYNEQFF | TGTGCCACCGCTGAGTGGCGGGGCTCCTACAATGAGCAGTTCTTC
TRBJ1-2 | TRBV10-3 | TRBD1 | once | CAISQGVYGYTF | TGTGCCATCTCCCAGGGGGTCTATGGCTACACCTTC
TRBJ1-3 | TRBV30 | NA | NA | CAWNPQVGGNTIYF | TGTGCCTGGAACCCGCAAGTCGGTGGAAACACCATATATTTT
TRBJ2-2 | TRBV9 | NA | NA | CASSDAPSTGELFF | TGTGCCAGCAGCGACGCCCCGAGCACCGGGGAGCTGTTTTTT
TRBJ2-6 | TRBV25-1 | TRBD1 | NA | CASSGVGRGQGANVLTF | TGTGCCAGCAGTGGAGTGGGCAGGGGGCAAGGGGCCAACGTCCTGACTTTC
TRBJ2-2 | TRBV5-4 | NA | few | CASRVGGDTGELFF | TGTGCCAGCAGGGTCGGCGGAGACACCGGGGAGCTGTTTTTT
TRBJ2-3 | TRBV20-1 | TRBD2 | NA | CSASGRGGTDTQYF | TGCAGTGCTAGTGGGAGGGGCGGCACAGATACGCAGTATTTT
TRBJ2-1 | TRBV12-3/TRBV12-4 | NA | NA | CASSFGRYNEQFF | TGTGCCAGCAGTTTTGGCAGATACAATGAGCAGTTCTTC
TRBJ2-1 | TRBV3-1/TRBV3-2 | TRBD2 | few | CASSPPGLAYLLF | TGTGCCAGCAGCCCTCCGGGACTAGCCTATCTACTCTTC